The clone carrying this T cell receptor beta chain was seen repeatedly, ten times or more. The data derive from a study of CD8+CD57+ T cells in acquired aplastic anemia. About the research overall: Sorted CD4+ and CD8+ cells yielded around 3.2 ug of DNA on average. Mean read depth for CD4+ cells from healthy donors was around 9.9 million.

The template for TCR beta VDJ and CDR3 sequence profiling was genomic DNA. One entry per CDR3 protein results from TCRdb running MiXCR on the reads. Of hundreds of thousands of distinct CDR3 sequences in the sample, 65% to 75% were seen once. The sequenced material came from sorted CD4+, CD8+, or CD8+CD57+ T cells (not recorded which) from PBMCs. The sequence was collected from a human donor in good health, serving as a control.

This CDR3 is CASSPRTTLNTEAFF. The CDR3 DNA reads as TGTGCCAGCAGCCCCAGGACGACTCTGAACACTGAAGCTTTCTTT. J is TRBJ1-1 and V is TRBV7-2; D unresolved. Germline values: CDR1 SGHTA, CDR2 FQGNSA. Trimming took off 5 bases at V and 0 bases at J, with 13 bases between the two ends. There are 15 residues in the CDR3. Full variable domain (outside the CDR3, taken from reference TRBV7-2 and TRBJ1-1): GAGVSQSPSNKVTEKGKDVELRCDPISGHTALYWYRQSLGQGLEFLIYFQGNSAPDKSGLPSDRFSAERTGGSVSTLTIQRTQQEDSAVYLCASSPRTTLNTEAFFGQGTRLTVV.